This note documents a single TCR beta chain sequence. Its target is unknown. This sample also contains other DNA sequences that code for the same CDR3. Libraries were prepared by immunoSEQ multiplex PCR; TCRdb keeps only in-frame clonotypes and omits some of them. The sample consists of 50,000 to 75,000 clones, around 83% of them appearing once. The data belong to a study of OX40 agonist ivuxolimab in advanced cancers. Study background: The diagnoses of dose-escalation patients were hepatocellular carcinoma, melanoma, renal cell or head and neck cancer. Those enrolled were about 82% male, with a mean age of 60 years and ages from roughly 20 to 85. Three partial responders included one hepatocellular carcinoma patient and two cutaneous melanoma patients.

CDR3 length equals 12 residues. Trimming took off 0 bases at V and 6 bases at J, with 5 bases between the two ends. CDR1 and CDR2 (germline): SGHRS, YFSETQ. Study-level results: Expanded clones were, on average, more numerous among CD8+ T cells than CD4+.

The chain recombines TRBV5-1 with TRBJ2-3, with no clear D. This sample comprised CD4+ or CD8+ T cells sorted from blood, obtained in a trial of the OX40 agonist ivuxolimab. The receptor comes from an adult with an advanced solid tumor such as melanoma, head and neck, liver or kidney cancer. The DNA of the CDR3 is TGCGCCAGCAGCTTGGAATGGGATACGCAGTATTTT. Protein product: CASSLEWDTQYF. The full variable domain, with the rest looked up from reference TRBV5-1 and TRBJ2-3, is KAGVTQTPRYLIKTRGQQVTLSCSPISGHRSVSWYQQTPGQGLQFLFEYFSETQRNKGNFPGRFSGRQFSNSRSEMNVSTLELGDSALYLCASSLEWDTQYFGPGTRLTVL.